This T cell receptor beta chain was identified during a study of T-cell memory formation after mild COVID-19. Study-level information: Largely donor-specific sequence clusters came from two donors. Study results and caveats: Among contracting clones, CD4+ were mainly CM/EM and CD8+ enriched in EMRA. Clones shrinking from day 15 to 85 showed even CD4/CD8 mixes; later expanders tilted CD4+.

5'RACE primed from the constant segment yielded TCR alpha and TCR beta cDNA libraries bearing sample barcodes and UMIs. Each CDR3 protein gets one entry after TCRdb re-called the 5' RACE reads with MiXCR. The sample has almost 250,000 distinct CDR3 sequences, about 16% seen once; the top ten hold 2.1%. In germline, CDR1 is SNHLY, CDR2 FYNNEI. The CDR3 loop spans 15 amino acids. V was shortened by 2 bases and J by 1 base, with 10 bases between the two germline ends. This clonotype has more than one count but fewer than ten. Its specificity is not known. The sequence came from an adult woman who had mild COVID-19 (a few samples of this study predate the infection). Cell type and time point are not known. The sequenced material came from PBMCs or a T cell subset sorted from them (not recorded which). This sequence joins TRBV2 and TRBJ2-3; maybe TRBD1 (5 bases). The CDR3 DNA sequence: TGTGCCAGCAGTGAAACAGGCCTTCGCACAGATACGCAGTATTTT. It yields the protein CASSETGLRTDTQYF.